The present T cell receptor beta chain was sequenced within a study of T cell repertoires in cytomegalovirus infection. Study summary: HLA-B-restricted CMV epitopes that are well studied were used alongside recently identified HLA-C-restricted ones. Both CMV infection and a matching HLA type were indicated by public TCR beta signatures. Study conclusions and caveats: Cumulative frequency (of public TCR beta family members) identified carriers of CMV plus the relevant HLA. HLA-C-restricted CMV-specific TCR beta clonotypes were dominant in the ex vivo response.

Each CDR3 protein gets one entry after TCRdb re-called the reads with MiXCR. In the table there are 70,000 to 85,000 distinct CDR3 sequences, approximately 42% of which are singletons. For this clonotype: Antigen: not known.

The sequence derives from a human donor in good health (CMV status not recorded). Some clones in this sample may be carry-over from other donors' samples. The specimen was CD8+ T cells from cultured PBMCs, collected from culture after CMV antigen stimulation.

CDR3: CASTAGSPLHF. For the CDR3, the DNA is TGTGCCAGCACGGCAGGGTCACCCCTCCACTTT. V and J are TRBV6-6 and TRBJ1-6, with D maybe TRBD1 (5 bases). The V gene's germline CDR1 is MNHNY and CDR2 SVGAGI (reference sequence). The length of the CDR3 is 11 residues. The germline V and J ends were trimmed by 7 bases and 10 bases, with 8 bases remaining between them.